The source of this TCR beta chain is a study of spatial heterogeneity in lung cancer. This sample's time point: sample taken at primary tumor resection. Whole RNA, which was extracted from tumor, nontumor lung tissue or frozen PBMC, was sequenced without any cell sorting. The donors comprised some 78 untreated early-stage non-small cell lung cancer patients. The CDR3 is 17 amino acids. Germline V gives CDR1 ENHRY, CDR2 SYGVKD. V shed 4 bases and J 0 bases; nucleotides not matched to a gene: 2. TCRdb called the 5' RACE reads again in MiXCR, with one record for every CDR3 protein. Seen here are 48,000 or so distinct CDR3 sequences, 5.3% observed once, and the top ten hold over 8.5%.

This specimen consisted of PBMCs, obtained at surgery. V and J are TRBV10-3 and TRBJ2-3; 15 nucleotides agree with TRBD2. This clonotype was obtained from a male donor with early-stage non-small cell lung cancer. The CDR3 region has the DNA TGTGCCATCAGTGGCGGGACTAGCGGGGGGAGCACAGATACGCAGTATTTT. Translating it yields CAISGGTSGGSTDTQYF.